The 14 T cell receptor beta chains in this list originate from one sample, sequenced in a study of shared clonotypes between healthy human individuals (dated by TCRdb to about 2020). Library method: the immunoSEQ multiplex PCR assay. TCRdb stores this immuneACCESS table with in-frame sequences only. Part of the clones is absent; in the studies checked, under half of the shortfall reflects unresolved V genes, and no reason is known for the rest. For this sample the table gives 2 million to 2.5 million clones, of which approximately 93% were detected only once. The ten largest clones take up 0.3% to 0.4% of the sample. Sequencing used naive CD4+ T cells from PBMCs. What this sample's cell subset or site label stands for: CD45RA+ positively selected. The receptors were gathered from a man aged 18 to 30 in good health. Some clones in this sample may be carry-over from other donors' samples.

The V call is TRBV4-3, the J call TRBJ1-2; 7 bases fit TRBD1. Trimming removed 0 bases from V and 4 bases from J; junction bases left unmatched: 14. The CDR3 is 18 residues long. The germline V gene has CDR1 LGHNA and CDR2 YSLEER. The CDR3 nucleotides are TGCGCCAGCAGCCAAGAGTGGTTGGCAGGGGGTCGAGGCTATGGCTACACCTTC. Encoded protein: CASSQEWLAGGRGYGYTF.

The chain employs TRBV7-2 and TRBJ2-1, with D unclear. Germline CDR1 and CDR2: SGHTA and FQGNSA. The CDR3 contains 15 residues. Between the trimmed V and J ends, which lost 5 bases and 8 bases, there was a span of 19 bases. In DNA form, the CDR3 reads TGTGCCAGCAGCCCATTCCCAAATTACGCCCATGAGCAGTTCTTC. It is translated as CASSPFPNYAHEQFF.

J is TRBJ1-1 and V is TRBV15; D is undetermined. Germline V gene sequence: CDR1 LNHNV, CDR2 YYDKDF (reference sequence). CDR3 length: 19 amino acids. V shed 1 base and J shed 2 bases, with 23 bases lying between them. The CDR3 loop reads CATSRVLVWSAAANTEAFF. The CDR3 region has the DNA TGTGCCACCAGCAGAGTACTAGTGTGGTCGGCAGCCGCAAACACTGAAGCTTTCTTT.

This sequence joins TRBV9 and TRBJ2-5; 8 nucleotides match TRBD1. V shed 0 bases, J shed 2 bases, and the junction held 6 bases outside the gene matches. This CDR3 contains 16 residues. CDR1 SGDLS and CDR2 YYNGEE come from the germline V gene. The CDR3 reads CASSVVQGQGQETQYF. In DNA form, the CDR3 reads TGTGCCAGCAGCGTAGTGCAAGGACAGGGACAAGAGACCCAGTACTTC.

The chain uses TRBV29-1 and TRBJ1-5, with TRBD1 matching over 9 bases. This CDR3 is built from 12 residues. The J segment lost 5 bases and the V segment lost 6 bases, leaving 2 bases of the junction unmatched. Germline values: CDR1 SQVTM, CDR2 ANQGSEA. CDR3 sequence reads: CSVRDRDQPQHF. The CDR3 DNA follows: TGCAGCGTCCGGGACAGGGATCAGCCCCAGCATTTT.

The chain carries TRBV7-2 and TRBJ2-2, with D possibly TRBD1 on 5 matching bases. The CDR3 loop spans 13 amino acids. Trimming took 1 base from V and 6 from J, leaving 6 bases between them. The germline gives CDR1 SGHTA, CDR2 FQGNSA. The CDR3 sequence: CASSLEGSGELFF. CDR3 nucleotide sequence: TGTGCCAGCAGCTTAGAGGGGTCCGGGGAGCTGTTTTTT.

This chain connects TRBV6-1 to TRBJ1-2; D ambiguous. Between the trimmed V and J ends, which lost 2 bases and 14 bases, there was a span of 15 bases. CDR3 length: 12 amino acids. Germline CDR1 and CDR2: MNHNS and SASEGT. The CDR3 loop is CASSEKDRRLTF. CDR3 bases: TGTGCCAGCAGTGAAAAAGACCGCCGTTTGACCTTC.

This CDR3 reads CAWSGWGGGSPQHF. CDR3 nucleotides: TGTGCCTGGAGTGGCTGGGGGGGCGGTTCGCCCCAGCATTTT. This chain joins TRBV30 and TRBJ1-5; the D gene is possibly TRBD1 (6 bases). CDR3 length equals 14 residues. V was clipped by 1 base and J by 9 bases, with 16 bases between them. Germline-derived CDR1 and CDR2 are GTSNPN and SVGIG (reference sequence).

The chain uses TRBV5-6 and TRBJ2-2, with 8 bases fitting TRBD1. Germline CDR1 and CDR2: SGHDT and YYEEEE. CDR3 length: 17 residues. V lost 4 bases and J lost 4; bases outside the gene matches: 12. In DNA, the CDR3 is TGTGCCAGCAGCGAGTATCTCGGGACAGGACCCACCGGGGAGCTGTTTTTT. Translating it yields CASSEYLGTGPTGELFF.

The chain couples TRBV6-1 to TRBJ1-1, with D unclear. Trimming removed 4 bases at V and 0 bases at J, with 3 bases between. Germline values: CDR1 MNHNS, CDR2 SASEGT. The CDR3 is made up of 12 amino acids. CDR3 in DNA: TGTGCCAGCAGTGTTATGAACACTGAAGCTTTCTTT. Its protein is CASSVMNTEAFF.

The CDR3 DNA sequence: TGTGCCAGCACCTCAAATCGTAGGGGGAGGGCTTACAATGAGCAGTTCTTC. This sequence encodes CASTSNRRGRAYNEQFF. This rearrangement joins TRBV28 to TRBJ2-1, with a possible D match to TRBD2 (7 bases). The V and J ends lost 7 bases and 4 bases respectively, with 23 bases between them. CDR3 length: 17 residues. Germline V gene sequence: CDR1 MDHEN, CDR2 SYDVKM. Complete variable domain (other parts from reference TRBV28 and TRBJ2-1): DVKVTQSSRYLVKRTGEKVFLECVQDMDHENMFWYRQDPGLGLRLIYFSYDVKMKEKGDIPEGYSVSREKKERFSLILESASTNQTSMYLCASTSNRRGRAYNEQFFGPGTRLTVL.

The genes are TRBV2 and TRBJ1-5; a possible D gene is TRBD1 (5 bases). The CDR3 has 16 amino acids. Germline V gives CDR1 SNHLY, CDR2 FYNNEI. V was pared by 6 bases and J by 0 bases, with 15 bases between. The CDR3, as DNA: TGTGCCAGCAGGGGGGGGTCGTCATATAGCAATCAGCCCCAGCATTTT. This sequence encodes CASRGGSSYSNQPQHF.

The rearrangement links TRBV7-2 to TRBJ2-2; D is unresolved. CDR1 SGHTA and CDR2 FQGNSA come from the germline V gene. The CDR3 spans 14 residues. Trimming left V 5 bases short and J 7 bases short, with 14 bases between. The CDR3 bases are TGTGCCAGCAGCCGGATGAGATTCGGCGGGGAGCTGTTTTTT. Protein sequence: CASSRMRFGGELFF. Drawing the rest from reference TRBV7-2 and TRBJ2-2, the complete variable domain is GAGVSQSPSNKVTEKGKDVELRCDPISGHTALYWYRQSLGQGLEFLIYFQGNSAPDKSGLPSDRFSAERTGGSVSTLTIQRTQQEDSAVYLCASSRMRFGGELFFGEGSRLTVL.

The genes are TRBV5-1 and TRBJ2-3, with 11 bases aligning to TRBD2. CDR1 and CDR2 from the germline V gene are SGHRS and YFSETQ. J gave up 3 bases and V 7 bases, and 7 bases lay outside the gene matches. This CDR3 spans 15 amino acids. This CDR3 reads CASRDLAGGTDTQYF. The CDR3 DNA reads as TGCGCCAGCCGGGATCTAGCGGGAGGTACAGATACGCAGTATTTT.